The 5 T cell receptor beta chains below come from one sample, sequenced in a study of T cells in Graves' hyperthyroidism and ophthalmopathy (dated by TCRdb to the late 2010s). Receptor amplification or capture employed multiplex PCR. Instrument on record: Illumina HiSeq 2000. The TCR beta CDR3 regions were amplified from RNA transcripts. The first round of RT-PCR for the TCR CDR3 was performed with the HTBI primer set and the Qiagen OneStep RT-PCR kit. The public reads were reanalyzed by TCRdb: fastp trimming at Q25, MiXCR alignment, in-frame beta chains only. Records with the same CDR3 protein are collapsed into one entry carrying the most frequent genes and DNA. The sample table contains around 690,000 distinct CDR3 sequences; only one count was recorded for around 15% of them. About 14% of the sample lies in the top ten. The sequenced sample consisted of blood. These receptors came from a man aged 50-59 years with Graves' hyperthyroidism.

This clonotype was picked up a small number of times. The CDR3 nucleotides are TGTGCCAGCAGTAGGACTAGCAGGGGATGGTTCTTC. Translating it yields CASSRTSRGWFF. This chain links TRBV28 with TRBJ2-1; 8 bases agree with TRBD2. Germline assignment: CDR1 MDHEN and CDR2 SYDVKM. The trim removed 5 bases at V and 15 bases at J, leaving 9 bases unmatched. The CDR3 is 12 amino acids.

This clonotype has more than one count but fewer than ten. The V gene is TRBV10-3, the J gene TRBJ2-7, with 11 positions matching TRBD1. Germline V gene sequence: CDR1 ENHRY, CDR2 SYGVKD. Unmatched junction bases numbered 3, after V lost 0 bases and J lost 5 bases. The CDR3 is made up of 15 amino acids. The CDR3 spells CAISESGQGVNEQYF. CDR3 DNA sequence: TGTGCCATCAGTGAGTCGGGACAGGGGGTCAACGAGCAGTACTTC.

The table lists this clonotype with a few counts. The chain carries TRBV29-1 and TRBJ2-7; the match to TRBD2 covers 7 bases. The germline CDR1 and CDR2 sequences are SQVTM and ANQGSEA. The CDR3 consists of 14 residues. After removal of 3 bases from V and 3 bases from J, the junction contained 8 bases not matched to a gene. This CDR3 reads CSVEVYGLVYEQYF. In nucleotides, the CDR3 is TGCAGCGTTGAGGTATACGGACTAGTCTACGAGCAGTACTTC.

Comments on this clonotype: A single base separates this from a much larger clone, so it may be a read error. The V and J genes are TRBV19 and TRBJ2-6; maybe TRBD1 (5 bases). This CDR3 has 15 residues. Germline loops: CDR1 LNHDA, CDR2 SQIVND (reference sequence). This chain's CDR3 is CASSPSNSGAIVLTF. The CDR3, as DNA: TGTGCCAGTAGTCCTTCGAACTCTGGGGCCATCGTCCTGACTTTC.

On this clonotype: One base away lies a much larger clone, so this may be a sequencing read error. The rearrangement joins TRBV10-3 to TRBJ1-2; TRBD1 might be the D (5 bases). Trimming removed 3 bases at V and 4 bases at J, with 9 bases between. The germline gives CDR1 ENHRY, CDR2 SYGVKD. The CDR3 runs to 13 residues. Here the CDR3 reads CAISESGGYGYTF. CDR3 DNA sequence: TGTGCCATCAGTGAAAGCGGGGGCTATGGCTACACCTTC.